This paragraph reports one TCR beta chain. This record comes from a study of read filtering for tumor transcriptome and immune sequencing. From about 400 ng of RNA, a library with molecular barcoded alpha/delta and beta/gamma adaptors was made. TCRdb re-called the reads through MiXCR, storing one row per CDR3 protein. The table shows about 46,000 distinct CDR3 sequences, with around 21% occurring only once. This CDR3 spans 16 amino acids. V gave up 6 bases and J gave up 4 bases; unmatched junction bases: 11. Germline V lookup: CDR1 LNHDA, CDR2 SQIVND (reference sequence). Sequencing used a population of CD138-negative cells sorted from bone marrow. This TCR derives from a donor aged 40 or over with multiple myeloma. The chain has TRBV19 and TRBJ2-1; 8 bases fit TRBD1. CDR3 nucleotides: TGTGCCAGTAGCCTCCGGCGGGACAGGTCTTACAATGAGCAGTTCTTC. Translating it yields CASSLRRDRSYNEQFF.